This TCR beta chain originates from a study of T cell responses to AZD1222 COVID-19 vaccine. Study-wide context: Timing groups of about 4 and about 12 weeks for second doses were pooled. Findings and caveats of the study: It was only 6 or 7 AZD1222 recipients who were seropositive at baseline. After the peak T cell response, and only then, were repertoires sampled. Donors, mostly white British, included more females; clonal diversity was possibly underestimated.

The assay was immunoSEQ multiplex PCR, and TCRdb's table has in-frame clones only and misses some. The sample consists of 95,000 to 130,000 clones, about 90% of them appearing once. Turning to this clone: Its specificity is unknown.

The V end lost 3 bases, the J end lost 4 bases, and 7 bases lay between the germline ends. CDR3 length: 12 amino acids. The source material was peripheral blood, sampled on day 0 of AZD1222 vaccination. The source of this sequence is an adult in good health. The V and J genes are TRBV12-3 or TRBV12-4 and TRBJ2-7; D unclear. CDR3 sequence reads: CASSLSWYEQYF. CDR3 DNA: TGTGCCAGCAGTTTGAGCTGGTACGAGCAGTACTTC.